This TCR beta chain is drawn from a study of blood T cell repertoires in COVID-19. Overall study context: The United States, Italy and Spain were the sources of the acute and convalescent COVID-19 samples. T cells, B-cell-depleted T cells, or PBMCs supplied cDNA or gDNA.

This clone was seen only once. Authors' methods: Reference gene primer amplification gave estimated nucleated cell counts. Profiling relied on immunoSEQ multiplex PCR, and the TCRdb table lists in-frame clones only, not all of them. D and trimming were read from the DNA, whereas the V and J calls and clone size are those reported in that table. The data show about 110,000 clones, with around 83% seen just once and roughly 7.9% held by the top ten. The sequence came from a woman older than 75 with active or convalescent COVID-19. The material sequenced was peripheral blood.

The CDR3 spells CASSDGTSGNDEQYF. The CDR3 DNA sequence: TGTGCCAGCAGCGACGGGACTAGCGGGAACGACGAGCAGTACTTC. J is TRBJ2-7 and V is TRBV6-5, with TRBD2 matching 13 bases. Germline V lookup: CDR1 MNHEY, CDR2 SVGAGI. The CDR3 is 15 residues long. V was pared by 6 bases and J by 5 bases, with 7 bases of the junction left unmatched.